Given below is one T cell receptor (beta chain) in context. This sample is drawn from a study of blood T cell repertoires in COVID-19. For the study at large: The samples span acute and convalescent COVID-19 from the United States, Italy and Spain. Sources were T cells, B-cell-depleted T cells, or PBMCs; the material itself was cDNA or gDNA.

CDR1 MNHEY and CDR2 SMNVEV come from the germline V gene (reference sequence). CDR3 size: 15 residues. V gave up 6 bases and J gave up 7 bases; unmatched junction bases: 10. The assay was immunoSEQ multiplex PCR, and TCRdb's table has in-frame clones only and misses some. The sample lists tens of thousands of clones, approximately 77% occurring once. Seattle patient enrollment occurred during active infection, with longitudinal follow-up thereafter. The receptor was derived from an older man with COVID-19, enrolled during active disease. This chain links TRBV27 with TRBJ2-1, with 9 nucleotides matching TRBD1. Sequenced sample: peripheral blood. This CDR3 is CASSVPGQGRNEQFF. The CDR3 DNA sequence: TGTGCCAGCAGCGTACCGGGACAGGGACGGAATGAGCAGTTCTTC.